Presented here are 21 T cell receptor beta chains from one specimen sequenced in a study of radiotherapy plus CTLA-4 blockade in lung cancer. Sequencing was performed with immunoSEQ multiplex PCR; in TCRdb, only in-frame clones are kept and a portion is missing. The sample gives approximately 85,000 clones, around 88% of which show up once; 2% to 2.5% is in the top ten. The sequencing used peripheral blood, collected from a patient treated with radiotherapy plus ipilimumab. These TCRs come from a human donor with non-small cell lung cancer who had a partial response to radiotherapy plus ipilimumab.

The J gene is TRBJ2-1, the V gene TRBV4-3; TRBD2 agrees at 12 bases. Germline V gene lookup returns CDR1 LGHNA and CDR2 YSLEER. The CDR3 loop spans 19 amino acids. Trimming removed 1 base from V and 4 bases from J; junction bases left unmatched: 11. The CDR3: CASSQVASGRAKGYNEQFF. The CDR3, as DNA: TGCGCCAGCAGCCAAGTTGCTAGCGGGAGGGCTAAAGGGTACAATGAGCAGTTCTTC.

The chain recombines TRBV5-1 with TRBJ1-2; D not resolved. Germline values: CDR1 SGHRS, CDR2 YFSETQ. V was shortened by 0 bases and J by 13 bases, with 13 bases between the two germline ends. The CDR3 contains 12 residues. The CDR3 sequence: CASSLAGGSVTF. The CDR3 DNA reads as TGCGCCAGCAGCTTGGCTGGCGGGTCTGTCACCTTC.

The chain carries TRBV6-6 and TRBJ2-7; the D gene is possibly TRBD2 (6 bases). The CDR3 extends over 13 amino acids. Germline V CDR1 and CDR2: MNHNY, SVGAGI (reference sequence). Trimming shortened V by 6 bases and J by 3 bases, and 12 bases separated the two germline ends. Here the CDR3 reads CASRAGGVYEQYF. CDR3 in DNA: TGTGCCAGCAGGGCTGGCGGGGTCTACGAGCAGTACTTC.

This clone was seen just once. In DNA form, the CDR3 reads TGTGCCAGCAGTTACTCGAAGGTTCCAGGGTTAGCTTTCTTT. Translated, it gives CASSYSKVPGLAFF. The rearrangement links TRBV6-5 to TRBJ1-1; D might be TRBD1 (5 bases). CDR1 and CDR2 from the germline V gene are MNHEY and SVGAGI. The CDR3 spans 14 residues. Trimming cost V 0 bases and J 10 bases, with 15 bases left between them.

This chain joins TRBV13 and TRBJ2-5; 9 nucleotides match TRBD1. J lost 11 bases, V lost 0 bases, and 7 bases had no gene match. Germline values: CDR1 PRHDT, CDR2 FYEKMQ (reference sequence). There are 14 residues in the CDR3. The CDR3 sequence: CASSLGGTGQEQYF. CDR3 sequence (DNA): TGTGCCAGCAGCTTAGGTGGGACAGGGCAGGAGCAGTACTTC.

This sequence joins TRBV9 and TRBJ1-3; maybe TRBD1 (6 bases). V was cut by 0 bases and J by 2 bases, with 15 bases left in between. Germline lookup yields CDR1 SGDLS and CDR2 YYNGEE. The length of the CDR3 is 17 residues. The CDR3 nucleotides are TGTGCCAGCAGCGTAGACCGGCCGGACAGACCTGGAAACACCATATATTTT. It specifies CASSVDRPDRPGNTIYF.

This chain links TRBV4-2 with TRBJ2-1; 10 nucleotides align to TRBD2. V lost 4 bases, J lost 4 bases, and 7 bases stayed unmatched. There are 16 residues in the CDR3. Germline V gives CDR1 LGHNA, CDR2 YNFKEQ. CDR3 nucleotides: TGTGCCAGCAGCCTTAACCTAGCGGGAGTTTACAATGAGCAGTTCTTC. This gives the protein CASSLNLAGVYNEQFF.

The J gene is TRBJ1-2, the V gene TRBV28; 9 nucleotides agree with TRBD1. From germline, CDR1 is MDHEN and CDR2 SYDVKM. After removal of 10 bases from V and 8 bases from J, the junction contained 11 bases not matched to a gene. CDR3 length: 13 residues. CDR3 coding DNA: TGTGCCACCTACACTCGACAGGGGGGGGGCTACACCTTC. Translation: CATYTRQGGGYTF.

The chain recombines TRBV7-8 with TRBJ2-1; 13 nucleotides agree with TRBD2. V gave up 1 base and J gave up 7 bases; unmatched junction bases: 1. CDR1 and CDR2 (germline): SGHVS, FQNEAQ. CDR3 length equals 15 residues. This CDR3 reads CASSLELAGGNEQFF. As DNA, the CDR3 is TGTGCCAGCAGCTTAGAACTAGCGGGAGGGAATGAGCAGTTCTTC. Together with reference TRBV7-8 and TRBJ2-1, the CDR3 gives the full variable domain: GAGVSQSPRYKVAKRGQDVALRCDPISGHVSLFWYQQALGQGPEFLTYFQNEAQLDKSGLPSDRFFAERPEGSVSTLKIQRTQQEDSAVYLCASSLELAGGNEQFFGPGTRLTVL.

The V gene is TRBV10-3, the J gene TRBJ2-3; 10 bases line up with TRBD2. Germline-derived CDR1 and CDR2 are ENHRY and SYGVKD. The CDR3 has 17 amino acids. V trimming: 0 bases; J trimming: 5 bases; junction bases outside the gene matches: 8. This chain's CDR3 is CAISESGLARGGDTQYF. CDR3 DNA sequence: TGTGCCATCAGTGAGTCGGGACTAGCGCGAGGGGGAGATACGCAGTATTTT.

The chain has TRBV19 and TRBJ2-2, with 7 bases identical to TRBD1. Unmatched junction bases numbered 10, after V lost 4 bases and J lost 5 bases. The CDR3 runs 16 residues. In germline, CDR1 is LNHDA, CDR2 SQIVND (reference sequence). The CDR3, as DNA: TGTGCCAGTAGTACCGGACAGGTTAGATGGACCGGGGAGCTGTTTTTT. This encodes CASSTGQVRWTGELFF.

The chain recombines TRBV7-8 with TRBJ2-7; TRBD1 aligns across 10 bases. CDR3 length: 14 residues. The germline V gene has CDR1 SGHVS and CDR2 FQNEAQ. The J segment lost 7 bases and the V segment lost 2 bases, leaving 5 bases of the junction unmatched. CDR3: CASSLSGQGREQYF. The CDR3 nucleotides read TGTGCCAGCAGCTTATCGGGACAGGGGAGGGAGCAGTACTTC. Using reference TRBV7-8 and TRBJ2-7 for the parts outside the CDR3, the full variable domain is GAGVSQSPRYKVAKRGQDVALRCDPISGHVSLFWYQQALGQGPEFLTYFQNEAQLDKSGLPSDRFFAERPEGSVSTLKIQRTQQEDSAVYLCASSLSGQGREQYFGPGTRLTVT.

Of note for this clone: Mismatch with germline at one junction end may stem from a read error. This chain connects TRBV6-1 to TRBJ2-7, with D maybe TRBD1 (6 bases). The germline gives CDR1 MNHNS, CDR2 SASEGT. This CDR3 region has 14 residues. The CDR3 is CASSGRGSPYEQYF. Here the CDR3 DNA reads TGTGCCAGCAGTGGCAGGGGTTCGCCCTACGAACAGTACTTC.

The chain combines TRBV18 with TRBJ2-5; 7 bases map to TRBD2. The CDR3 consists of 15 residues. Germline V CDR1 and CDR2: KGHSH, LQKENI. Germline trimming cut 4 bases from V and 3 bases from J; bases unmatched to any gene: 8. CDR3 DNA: TGTGCCAGCTCACAGCGGGGAGGGAATAAAGAGACCCAGTACTTC. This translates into CASSQRGGNKETQYF.

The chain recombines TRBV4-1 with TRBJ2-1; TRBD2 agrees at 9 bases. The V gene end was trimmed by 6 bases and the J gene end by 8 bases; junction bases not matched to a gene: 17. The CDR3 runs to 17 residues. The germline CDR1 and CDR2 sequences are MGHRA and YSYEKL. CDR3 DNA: TGCGCCAGCAGGGGAGGGGGTGGCGGGAGGGCCATGGATGAGCAGTTCTTC. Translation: CASRGGGGGRAMDEQFF.

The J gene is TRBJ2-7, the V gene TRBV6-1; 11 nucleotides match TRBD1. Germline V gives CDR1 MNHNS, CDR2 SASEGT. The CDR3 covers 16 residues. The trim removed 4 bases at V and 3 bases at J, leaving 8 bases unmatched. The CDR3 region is CASSVVEGTGGYEQYV. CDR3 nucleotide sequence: TGTGCCAGCAGTGTGGTGGAAGGGACAGGGGGCTACGAGCAGTACGTC.

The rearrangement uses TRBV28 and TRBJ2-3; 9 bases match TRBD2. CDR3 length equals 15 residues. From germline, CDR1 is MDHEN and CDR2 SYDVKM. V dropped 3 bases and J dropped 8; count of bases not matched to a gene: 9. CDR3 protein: CASSFTLAGTTTQYF. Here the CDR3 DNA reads TGTGCCAGCAGTTTCACCCTAGCGGGAACGACTACGCAGTATTTT.

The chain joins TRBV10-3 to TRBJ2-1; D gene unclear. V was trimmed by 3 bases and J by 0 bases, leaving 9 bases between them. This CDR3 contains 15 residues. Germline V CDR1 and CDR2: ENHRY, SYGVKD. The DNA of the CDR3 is TGTGCCATCAGTGATTCGGGTGGCTCCTACAATGAGCAGTTCTTC. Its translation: CAISDSGGSYNEQFF.

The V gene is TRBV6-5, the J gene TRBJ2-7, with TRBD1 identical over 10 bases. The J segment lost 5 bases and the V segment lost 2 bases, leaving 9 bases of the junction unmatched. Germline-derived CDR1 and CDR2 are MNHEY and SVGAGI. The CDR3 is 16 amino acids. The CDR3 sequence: CASSYEIRDRGNEQYF. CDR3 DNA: TGTGCCAGCAGTTACGAGATCCGGGACAGGGGAAACGAGCAGTACTTC.

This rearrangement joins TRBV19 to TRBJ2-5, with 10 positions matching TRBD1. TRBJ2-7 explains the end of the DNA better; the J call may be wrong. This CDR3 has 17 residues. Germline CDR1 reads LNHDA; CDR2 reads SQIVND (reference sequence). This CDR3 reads CASSALRLRTGGYEQYF. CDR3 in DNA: TGTGCCAGTAGTGCCCTTCGGCTCCGGACAGGGGGCTACGAGCAGTACTTC.

The CDR3 region has the DNA TGTGCCAGCAGTTGGGGAGGCATTTCCCTGAGTCCTTTCTTT. Protein product: CASSWGGISLSPFF. The chain recombines TRBV28 with TRBJ1-1; D is ambiguous. The CDR3 contains 14 residues. Trimming removed 4 bases at V and 12 bases at J, with 21 bases between. From germline, CDR1 is MDHEN and CDR2 SYDVKM.